Listed below are T cell receptor beta chains from one sample, sequenced in a study of cytotoxic CD8 clonotypes in ibrutinib-treated CLL. Produced via immunoSEQ multiplex PCR; TCRdb's table is partial and in-frame only. Of some 310,000 clones detected, around four fifths appear once; the ten largest clones hold more than 6%. Sequences were derived from PBMCs, sampled before ibrutinib treatment. Every receptor here comes from a human donor with chronic lymphocytic leukemia. Both conserved end residues are part of each CDR3. A D gene is named only where the DNA matches it firmly. Rows give clone size only sometimes, using once, few, many, or a class for an expanded clone.

abundance	d_gene	v_gene	j_gene	CDR3nt	CDR3aa
few	TRBD1	TRBV27	TRBJ1-2	TGTGCCAGCAGTCCATCGGACAGGTCGCCCCCTCGCGAATACTATGGCTACACCTTC	CASSPSDRSPPREYYGYTF
.	.	TRBV28	TRBJ1-5	TGTGCCAGCAGTTTAAGAACGGGCTATAGCAATCAGCCCCAGCATTTT	CASSLRTGYSNQPQHF
once	.	TRBV5-6	TRBJ2-5	TGTGCCAGCAGCTTGATCCAGGCGGGAGAGACCCAGTACTTC	CASSLIQAGETQYF
.	.	TRBV4-2	TRBJ2-2	TGTGCCAGCAGCCAAGATCGTAACGGGGAGCTGTTTTTT	CASSQDRNGELFF
.	.	TRBV9	TRBJ2-7	TGTGCCAGCAGCGTAGGCACGGGACGCTACGAGCAGTACTTC	CASSVGTGRYEQYF
.	TRBD1	TRBV7-9	TRBJ2-3	TGTGCCAGCAGCCGCGACAGGGGGAACACAGATACGCAGTATTTT	CASSRDRGNTDTQYF
.	.	TRBV28	TRBJ2-2	TGTGCCAGCAAGGTGGGAGGCACCGGGGAGCTGTTTTTT	CASKVGGTGELFF
.	.	TRBV6-1	TRBJ2-3	TGTGCCACCGGGGAGGTGCGGGGCACAGATACGCAGTATTTT	CATGEVRGTDTQYF
.	.	TRBV15	TRBJ2-7	TGTGCCACCAGCAGAGATCGTTGGGGTTACGAGCAGTACTTC	CATSRDRWGYEQYF
.	.	TRBV7-9	TRBJ1-2	TGTGCCAGCAGCTTAGAGCCAGGTTCCTATGGCTACACCTTC	CASSLEPGSYGYTF
once	.	TRBV27	TRBJ1-2	TGTGCCAGCAGTCGGACGGACTTCTATGGCTACACCTTC	CASSRTDFYGYTF
few	.	TRBV7-3	TRBJ2-2	TGTGCCAGCAGCTTAATTTCGCTGGGCTCCGGGGAGCTGTTTTTT	CASSLISLGSGELFF
.	TRBD1	TRBV7-6	TRBJ2-7	TGTGCCAGCAGCCCGCGACCGGGACAGGGGCGCTACGAGCAGTACTTC	CASSPRPGQGRYEQYF
.	TRBD1	TRBV6-1	TRBJ1-5	TGTGCCAGCAGCTTGGACAGGGTCAATCAGCCCCAGCATTTT	CASSLDRVNQPQHF
.	TRBD2	TRBV11-2	TRBJ2-7	TGTGCCAGCAGCTTGGGACTAGCAGGGTACGAGCAGTACTTC	CASSLGLAGYEQYF
.	.	TRBV9	TRBJ1-3	TGTGCCAGCAGCAAGGCCCGGGGCGCGGAGGGAAACACCATATATTTT	CASSKARGAEGNTIYF
.	.	TRBV7-2	TRBJ2-2	TGTGCCAGCAGCCCGAGTCGTGGGGGTGGCGGGGAGCTGTTTTTT	CASSPSRGGGGELFF
.	.	TRBV15	TRBJ2-6	TGTGCCACCAGCCCAGGGGACTCTGGGGCCAACGTCCTGACTTTC	CATSPGDSGANVLTF
.	.	TRBV2	TRBJ2-1	TGTGCCAGCGCGGAACCACAGGGTCTCGAACTGTTCTTC	CASAEPQGLELFF
.	.	TRBV13	TRBJ2-4	TGTGCCAGCAGCTGGGGTGGCCCAGCCAAAAACATTCAGTACTTC	CASSWGGPAKNIQYF
.	.	TRBV5-1	TRBJ2-5	TGCGCCAGCAGCTTGCTTACGAGGGGCGAGGGGACCCAGTACTTC	CASSLLTRGEGTQYF
.	.	TRBV7-9	TRBJ2-3	TGTGCCAGCAGCTTAATCGGTAATACGCAGTATTTT	CASSLIGNTQYF
.	TRBD2	TRBV29-1	TRBJ2-3	TGCAGCCCGACTAGCGCGAGCACAGATACGCAGTATTTT	CSPTSASTDTQYF
.	TRBD2	TRBV9	TRBJ2-3	TGTGCCAGCAGCGTAGGCAGTCCTAGCGGGAGAACAGATACGCAGTATTTT	CASSVGSPSGRTDTQYF
.	TRBD2	TRBV7-8	TRBJ2-7	TGTGCCAGCAGCTCACCCCCCCGACTAGCGGGAGCCCCCTACGAGCAGTACTTC	CASSSPPRLAGAPYEQYF
.	.	TRBV6-4	TRBJ1-2	TGTGCCAGCAGTTACCGGGACGGATACTATGGCTACACCTTC	CASSYRDGYYGYTF
.	.	TRBV6-5	TRBJ2-7	TGTGCCAGCAGTTACTCTAGAGTTAGAGAGCAGTACTTC	CASSYSRVREQYF
few	.	TRBV10-3	TRBJ2-3	TGTGCCACCTTCCGGGGCGTCAGCACAGATACGCAGTATTTT	CATFRGVSTDTQYF
few	TRBD1	TRBV10-3	TRBJ2-1	TGTGCCATCAGACCGGACAGGCTCAATGAGCAGTTCTTC	CAIRPDRLNEQFF
.	TRBD1	TRBV6-6	TRBJ2-1	TGTGCCAGCAGGTCCGGGACAGGAGGCTCCTACAATGAGCAGTTCTTC	CASRSGTGGSYNEQFF
.	TRBD2	TRBV9	TRBJ2-3	TGTGCCAGCAGCGCGGAGACGGGGACTAGCAGTTTCACAGATACGCAGTATTTT	CASSAETGTSSFTDTQYF
.	.	TRBV9	TRBJ2-1	TGTGCCAGCAGCGTAGCTGGACTTGATGAGCAGTTCTTC	CASSVAGLDEQFF
.	.	TRBV7-2	TRBJ2-7	TGTGCCAGCAGCTTAGACCGGCAGAACGAGCAGTACTTC	CASSLDRQNEQYF
.	.	TRBV6-1	TRBJ2-7	TGTGCCAGCAGTACAGTCCACGAGCAGTACTTC	CASSTVHEQYF
.	.	TRBV14	TRBJ1-2	TGTGCCAGCAGCCAACAGGTTGGCCTTAACCATGGCTACACCTTC	CASSQQVGLNHGYTF
.	TRBD1	TRBV5-1	TRBJ1-2	TGCGCCAGCAGCACCGGGACAGGGGACATACCTTTCTATGGCTACACCTTC	CASSTGTGDIPFYGYTF
.	TRBD1	TRBV9	TRBJ1-1	TGTGCCAGCAGCGTAGGAGGGACAGGCACTGAAGCTTTCTTT	CASSVGGTGTEAFF
.	TRBD2	TRBV18	TRBJ2-3	TGTGCCAGCTCACGAAGGACTAGCGGGAGCGCAGATACGCAGTATTTT	CASSRRTSGSADTQYF
.	TRBD1	TRBV7-9	TRBJ2-5	TGTGCCAGCAGCCGACAGGGCAGAGAGACCCAGTACTTC	CASSRQGRETQYF
.	TRBD2	TRBV12-5	TRBJ2-2	TGTGCTAGTGGTCGAGGGACTAGCGGGAGGGCCTCGAACACCGGGGAGCTGTTTTTT	CASGRGTSGRASNTGELFF
.	TRBD1	TRBV27	TRBJ1-2	TGTGCCAGCAGTTTTTCCGGACAGGGCCCTGGTGGCTACACCTTC	CASSFSGQGPGGYTF
.	.	TRBV28	TRBJ2-7	TGTGCCAGCAGTTTAAGAAGAAACTACTACGAGCAGTACTTC	CASSLRRNYYEQYF
.	.	TRBV7-2	TRBJ2-1	TGTGCCAGCAGCTTAGAGGGTTGGGACAATGAGCAGTTCTTC	CASSLEGWDNEQFF
.	.	TRBV25-1	TRBJ1-5	TGTGCCAGCAGTGAAAGACACCTCGTCCACGTTTGTTTACCCCAGCATTTT	CASSERHLVHVCLPQHF
.	.	TRBV21-1	TRBJ2-5	TGTGCCAGCAGCAACAGGGAGTTCTTCGGGACCCAGTACTTC	CASSNREFFGTQYF
.	.	TRBV9	TRBJ2-3	TGTGCCAGCAGCGTAGTGCCGGCGGGGGATACGCAGTATTTT	CASSVVPAGDTQYF
.	.	TRBV6-1	TRBJ2-7	TGTGCCAGCAGTCTCCGGGACCGAGCCTACGAGCAGTACTTC	CASSLRDRAYEQYF
.	.	TRBV7-3	TRBJ2-2	TGTGCCAGCAGCTTTAGTACCACCGGGGGGCTGTTTTTT	CASSFSTTGGLFF
.	.	TRBV10-3	TRBJ2-4	TGTGCCATCAGTGATCTGGGACAATGGTACTTC	CAISDLGQWYF
.	TRBD2	TRBV25-1	TRBJ2-1	TGTGCCAGCAGTAACCCCGGGGGGGAGGATCGGTTCTTC	CASSNPGGEDRFF
.	.	TRBV7-2	TRBJ2-1	TGTGCCAGCAATCGAGTGAGAAATGAGCAGTTCTTC	CASNRVRNEQFF
.	.	TRBV7-2	TRBJ2-1	TGTGCCAGCAGCTTAGGGAGCAGCTCCTACAATGAGCAGTTCTTC	CASSLGSSSYNEQFF
.	TRBD1	TRBV5-8	TRBJ2-7	TGTGCCAGCAGCTTGGACAGGGGATCCTACGAGCAGTACTTC	CASSLDRGSYEQYF
.	.	TRBV7-9	TRBJ2-3	TGTGCCAGCAGCTTAGGAGCTCAGAATACGCAGTATTTT	CASSLGAQNTQYF
.	.	TRBV28	TRBJ1-5	TGTGCCAGCAGTTTGGTAGAGTATAGCAATCAGCCCCAGCATTTT	CASSLVEYSNQPQHF
.	.	TRBV7-6	TRBJ2-7	TGTGCCAGCAGCTTAGGGCAGGAGACCGAGCAGTACTTC	CASSLGQETEQYF
.	.	TRBV30	TRBJ1-1	TGTGCCTGGAGTAAGATCCGGAACACTGAAGCTTTCTTT	CAWSKIRNTEAFF